What follows are 6 T cell receptor beta chains derived from one specimen sequenced in a study of Graves' ophthalmopathy and Graves' hyperthyroidism (dated by TCRdb to about 2018). The sequencer was an Illumina HiSeq 2000. For repertoire sequencing, TCR beta CDR3 regions were amplified from RNA transcripts. The first round of RT-PCR was done with HTBI primers and the Qiagen OneStep RT-PCR kit, and was followed by a second round of multiplex PCR, then size selection and purification. TCRdb reworked the public reads: Q25 trimming with fastp, MiXCR clone assembly, productive beta chains retained. CDR3 protein duplicates are merged, each entry listing the most common genes and DNA. Here the sample has around 600,000 distinct CDR3 sequences; roughly 41% occur a single time. The top ten clones comprise about 3.3% of the sample. Sequenced material: peripheral blood. These receptor sequences come from an adult man with Graves' ophthalmopathy.

The chain couples TRBV5-1 to TRBJ2-7; 7 bases are shared with TRBD1. V trimming: 5 bases; J trimming: 5 bases; junction bases outside the gene matches: 19. The CDR3 is 17 residues long. The germline gives CDR1 SGHRS, CDR2 YFSETQ. CDR3 region: CASRKSQQGTVKHEQYF. The CDR3 region has the DNA TGCGCCAGCAGAAAGTCGCAACAGGGGACCGTGAAACACGAGCAGTACTTC.

This clonotype was seen at least ten times. The chain employs TRBV13 and TRBJ1-3; no firm D call. The V end was cut by 3 bases, the J end by 4 bases, with 16 bases between. Looked up from germline, CDR1 is PRHDT and CDR2 is FYEKMQ (reference sequence). The CDR3 consists of 16 residues. CDR3 region: CASSFRSAASGNTIYF. The CDR3 nucleotides are TGTGCCAGCAGCTTTCGGTCAGCCGCCTCAGGAAACACCATATATTTT.

The V call is TRBV19, the J call TRBJ1-1; D gene unclear. Germline loops: CDR1 LNHDA, CDR2 SQIVND (reference sequence). This CDR3 has 10 amino acids. The CDR3 coding sequence is TGTGTCGTTCTTGACACTGAAGCTTTCTTT. Its translation is CVVLDTEAFF.

This clonotype was counted a few times. This chain uses TRBV5-1 with TRBJ2-2, with D possibly called TRBD1 or TRBD2 (6 bases each). CDR1 and CDR2 from the germline V gene are SGHRS and YFSETQ. Trimming left V 2 bases short and J 2 bases short, with 10 bases between. The CDR3 length is 15 residues. The chain's CDR3 is CASSFRGLNTGELFF. DNA of the CDR3: TGCGCCAGCAGCTTCCGGGGGCTAAACACCGGGGAGCTGTTTTTT.

The chain combines TRBV7-2 with TRBJ2-7, with 10 bases fitting TRBD2. CDR1 and CDR2 from the germline V gene are SGHTA and FQGNSA. V lost 5 bases to trimming and J lost 4 bases; unmatched junction nucleotides: 8. This CDR3 region has 15 residues. The CDR3 DNA reads TGTGCCAGCAGCCTTCTAGCGGGGGCGAGATACGAGCAGTACTTC. It yields the protein CASSLLAGARYEQYF.

This clonotype was recorded many times. The CDR3: CASSSQGGVEQYF. CDR3 nucleotides: TGTGCCAGCAGTTCCCAGGGGGGGGTGGAGCAGTACTTC. The rearrangement joins TRBV12-3 or TRBV12-4 to TRBJ2-7; D tentatively reads TRBD1 or TRBD2 (7 bases each). The CDR3 contains 13 residues. The V end lost 4 bases, the J end lost 7 bases, and 14 bases lay between the germline ends.